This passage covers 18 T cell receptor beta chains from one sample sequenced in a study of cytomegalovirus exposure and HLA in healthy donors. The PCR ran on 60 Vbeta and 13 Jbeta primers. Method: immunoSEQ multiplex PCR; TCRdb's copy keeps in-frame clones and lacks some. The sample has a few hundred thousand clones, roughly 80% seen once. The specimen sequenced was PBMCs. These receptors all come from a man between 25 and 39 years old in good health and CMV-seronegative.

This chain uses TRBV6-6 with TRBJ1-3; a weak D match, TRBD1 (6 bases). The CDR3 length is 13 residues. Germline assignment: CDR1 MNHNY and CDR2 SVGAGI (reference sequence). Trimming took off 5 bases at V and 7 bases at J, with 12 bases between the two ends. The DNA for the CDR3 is TGTGCCAGCAGTGAGGGGGTAAAGAACACCATATATTTT. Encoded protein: CASSEGVKNTIYF.

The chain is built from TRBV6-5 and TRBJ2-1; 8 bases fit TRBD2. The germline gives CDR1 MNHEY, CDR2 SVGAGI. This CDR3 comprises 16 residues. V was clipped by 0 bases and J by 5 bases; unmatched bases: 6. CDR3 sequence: CASSYSRLASNNEQFF. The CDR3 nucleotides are TGTGCCAGCAGTTACTCTAGACTAGCGTCTAACAATGAGCAGTTCTTC.

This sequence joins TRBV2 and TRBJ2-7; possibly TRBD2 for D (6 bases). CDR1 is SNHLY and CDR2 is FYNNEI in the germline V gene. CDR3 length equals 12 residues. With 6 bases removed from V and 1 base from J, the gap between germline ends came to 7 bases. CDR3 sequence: CASRTSSYEQYF. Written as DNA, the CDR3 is TGTGCCAGCAGGACTAGTTCCTACGAGCAGTACTTC.

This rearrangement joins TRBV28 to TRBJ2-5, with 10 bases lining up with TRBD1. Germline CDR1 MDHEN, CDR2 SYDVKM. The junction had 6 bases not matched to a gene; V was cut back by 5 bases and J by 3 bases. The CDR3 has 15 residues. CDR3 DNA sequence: TGTGCCAGCAGTGTAACCGGGACAGGGGAAGAGACCCAGTACTTC. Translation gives CASSVTGTGEETQYF.

The CDR3 sequence: CASSQAQQETQYF. CDR3 in DNA: TGTGCCAGCAGCCAAGCACAACAAGAGACCCAGTACTTC. The rearrangement joins TRBV4-2 to TRBJ2-5; no clear D. Germline loops: CDR1 LGHNA, CDR2 YNFKEQ. CDR3 size: 13 residues. V was trimmed by 1 base and J by 2 bases, leaving 5 bases between them.

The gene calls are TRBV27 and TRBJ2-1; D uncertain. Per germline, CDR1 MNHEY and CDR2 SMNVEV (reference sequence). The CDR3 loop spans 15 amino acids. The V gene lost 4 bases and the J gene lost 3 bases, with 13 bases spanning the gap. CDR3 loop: CASSSRSKLYNEQFF. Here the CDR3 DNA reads TGTGCCAGCAGTTCTCGGAGCAAACTCTACAATGAGCAGTTCTTC.

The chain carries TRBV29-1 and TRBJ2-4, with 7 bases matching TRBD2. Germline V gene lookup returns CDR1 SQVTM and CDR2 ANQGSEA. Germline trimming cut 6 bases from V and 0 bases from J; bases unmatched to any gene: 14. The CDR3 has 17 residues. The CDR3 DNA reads TGCAGCGTCTCTCCCCCTGGGGAGGGGCGAGCCAAAAACATTCAGTACTTC. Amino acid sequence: CSVSPPGEGRAKNIQYF.

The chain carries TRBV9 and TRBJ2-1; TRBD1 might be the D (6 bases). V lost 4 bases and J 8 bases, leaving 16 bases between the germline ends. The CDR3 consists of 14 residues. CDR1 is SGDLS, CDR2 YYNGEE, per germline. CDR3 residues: CASSFRDNRDEQFF. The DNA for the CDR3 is TGTGCCAGCAGCTTCCGGGACAACAGGGATGAGCAGTTCTTC.

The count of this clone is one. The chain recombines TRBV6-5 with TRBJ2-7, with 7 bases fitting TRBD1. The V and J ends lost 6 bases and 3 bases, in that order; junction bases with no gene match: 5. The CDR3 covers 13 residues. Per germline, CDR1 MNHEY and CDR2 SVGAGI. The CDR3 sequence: CASRGDRLYEQYF. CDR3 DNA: TGTGCCAGCAGAGGGGACAGACTCTACGAGCAGTACTTC.

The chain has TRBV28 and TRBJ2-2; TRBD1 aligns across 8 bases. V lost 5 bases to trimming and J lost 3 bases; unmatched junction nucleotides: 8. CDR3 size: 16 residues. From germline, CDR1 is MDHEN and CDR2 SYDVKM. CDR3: CASSPRDRRYTGELFF. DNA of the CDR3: TGTGCCAGCAGTCCCCGGGACAGGAGATACACCGGGGAGCTGTTTTTT. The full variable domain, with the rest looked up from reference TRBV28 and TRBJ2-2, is DVKVTQSSRYLVKRTGEKVFLECVQDMDHENMFWYRQDPGLGLRLIYFSYDVKMKEKGDIPEGYSVSREKKERFSLILESASTNQTSMYLCASSPRDRRYTGELFFGEGSRLTVL.

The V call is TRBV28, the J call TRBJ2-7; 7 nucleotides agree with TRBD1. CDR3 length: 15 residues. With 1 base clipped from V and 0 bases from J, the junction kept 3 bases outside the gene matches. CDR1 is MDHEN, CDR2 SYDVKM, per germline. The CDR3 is CASSLYRGSSYEQYF. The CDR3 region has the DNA TGTGCCAGCAGTTTATACAGGGGAAGCTCCTACGAGCAGTACTTC.

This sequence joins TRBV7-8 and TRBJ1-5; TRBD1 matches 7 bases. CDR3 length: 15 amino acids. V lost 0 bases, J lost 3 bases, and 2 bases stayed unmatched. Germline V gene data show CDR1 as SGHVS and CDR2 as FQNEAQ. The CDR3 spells CASSLAGTVNQPQHF. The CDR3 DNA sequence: TGTGCCAGCAGCTTAGCGGGGACAGTCAATCAGCCCCAGCATTTT.

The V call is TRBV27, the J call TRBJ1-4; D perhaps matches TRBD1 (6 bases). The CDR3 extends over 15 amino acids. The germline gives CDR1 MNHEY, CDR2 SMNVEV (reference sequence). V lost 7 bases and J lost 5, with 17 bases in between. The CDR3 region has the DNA TGTGCCAGCAAATTCTACGGGACAATCAATGAAAAACTGTTTTTT. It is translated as CASKFYGTINEKLFF.

The CDR3 DNA follows: TGTGCCAGCAGCCTCAGGGGTTGGATCACCGGGGAGCTGTTTTTT. Amino acid sequence: CASSLRGWITGELFF. The chain is built from TRBV14 and TRBJ2-2; D is possibly TRBD1 (6 bases). V was trimmed by 4 bases and J by 4 bases, leaving 13 bases between them. The CDR3 length is 15 residues. Germline lookup yields CDR1 SGHDN and CDR2 FVKESK.

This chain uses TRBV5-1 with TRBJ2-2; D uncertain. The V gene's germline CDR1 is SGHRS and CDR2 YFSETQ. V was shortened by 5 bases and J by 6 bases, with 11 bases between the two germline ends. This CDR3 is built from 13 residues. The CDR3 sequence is CASRGSQAGELFF. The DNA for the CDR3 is TGCGCCAGCAGGGGCAGCCAGGCCGGGGAGCTGTTTTTT.

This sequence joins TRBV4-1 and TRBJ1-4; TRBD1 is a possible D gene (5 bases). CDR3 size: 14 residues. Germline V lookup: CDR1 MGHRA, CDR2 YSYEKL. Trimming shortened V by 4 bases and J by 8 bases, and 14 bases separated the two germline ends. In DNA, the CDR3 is TGCGCCAGCAGCCCGACAGATGGACTAGAAAAACTGTTTTTT. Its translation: CASSPTDGLEKLFF.

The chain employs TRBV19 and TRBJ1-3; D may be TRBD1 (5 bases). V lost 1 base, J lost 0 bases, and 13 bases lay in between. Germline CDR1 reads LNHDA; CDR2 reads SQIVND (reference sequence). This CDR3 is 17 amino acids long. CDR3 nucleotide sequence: TGTGCCAGTAGTATAGTACCCGACAGATTCTCTGGAAACACCATATATTTT. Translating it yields CASSIVPDRFSGNTIYF.

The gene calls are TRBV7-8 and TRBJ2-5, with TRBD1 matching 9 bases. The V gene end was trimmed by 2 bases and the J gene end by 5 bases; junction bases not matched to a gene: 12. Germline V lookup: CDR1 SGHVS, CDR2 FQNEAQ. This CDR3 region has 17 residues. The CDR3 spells CASSLLVRGQGRETQYF. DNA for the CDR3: TGTGCCAGCAGCTTATTAGTACGAGGACAGGGGAGGGAGACCCAGTACTTC.